This entry is about one T cell receptor beta chain. Its antigen is currently unknown. V gave up 0 bases and J gave up 4 bases, with 16 bases separating them. CDR1 is SGHRS, CDR2 YFSETQ, per germline. This CDR3 has 16 amino acids. The data are from a study of CD4 T cells in relation to SARS-CoV-2 and coronaviruses. Whole-study context: PBMCs were cultured with antigen for roughly 11 days before TCR beta sequencing. Crossreactive spike epitopes shared across donors were mapped to their HLA restriction.

Whole-study results and caveats: No donor gave both pre-pandemic and post-infection samples. The cross-reactivity analysis covered only spike protein, not other viral proteins.

Unexposed donor CD4+ T cells date from about 2011-2018, before the COVID-19 pandemic. The cells were cultured for about ten days before CD4+ T cells were isolated. Repertoires were generated with immunoSEQ multiplex PCR, while TCRdb's copy carries only in-frame clones and drops some. The data contain about 26,000 clones, 77% of them seen just once; the ten biggest clones take up 18%. The clonotype originates from a human donor in good health. Specimen: CD4+ T cells from PBMCs, cultured in vitro. The chain carries TRBV5-1 and TRBJ1-1, with D perhaps TRBD1 (6 bases). CDR3 sequence reads: CASSLGGRYFSTEAFF. In DNA, the CDR3 is TGCGCCAGCAGCTTGGGGGGGCGTTATTTTAGCACTGAAGCTTTCTTT. The full variable domain, with the rest looked up from reference TRBV5-1 and TRBJ1-1, is KAGVTQTPRYLIKTRGQQVTLSCSPISGHRSVSWYQQTPGQGLQFLFEYFSETQRNKGNFPGRFSGRQFSNSRSEMNVSTLELGDSALYLCASSLGGRYFSTEAFFGQGTRLTVV.